The 30 T cell receptor beta chains below were found in one sample sequenced in a study of PD-1 blockade in classical Hodgkin lymphoma. Data came from immunoSEQ multiplex PCR; TCRdb stores just in-frame clones and leaves some out. Of around 25,000 clones detected, roughly four fifths appear once; the ten largest clones hold 20% to 25%. Time point given: cycle 4 day 1 (C4D1), after around six weeks of nivolumab. All patients experienced relapse after autologous stem cell transplantation, and brentuximab vedotin exposure was variable. Material: peripheral blood mononuclear cells (PBMCs), obtained before the fourth cycle of nivolumab. Receptors originate from a human donor with classical Hodgkin lymphoma.

The chain uses TRBV7-2 and TRBJ2-1; 9 positions agree with TRBD2. V shed 4 bases and J 5 bases; nucleotides not matched to a gene: 15. The germline V gene encodes CDR1 SGHTA and CDR2 FQGNSA. The CDR3 totals 18 residues. CDR3 DNA: TGTGCCAGCAGCTCTAGAGGTAGCGGGGGCTCGTCCCACAATGAGCAGTTCTTC. It codes for CASSSRGSGGSSHNEQFF. Looking up the rest from reference TRBV7-2 and TRBJ2-1 gives the full variable domain: GAGVSQSPSNKVTEKGKDVELRCDPISGHTALYWYRQSLGQGLEFLIYFQGNSAPDKSGLPSDRFSAERTGGSVSTLTIQRTQQEDSAVYLCASSSRGSGGSSHNEQFFGPGTRLTVL.

The J gene is TRBJ2-5, the V gene TRBV18; 8 bases align to TRBD2. J gave up 4 bases and V 2 bases, and 9 bases lay outside the gene matches. Germline V gene data show CDR1 as KGHSH and CDR2 as LQKENI. This CDR3 has 16 residues. CDR3 nucleotide sequence: TGTGCCAGCTCACCATCCGGGACTAGAAGGGGAGAGACCCAGTACTTC. Translating it yields CASSPSGTRRGETQYF.

The gene calls are TRBV5-5 and TRBJ2-5; no firm D call. The CDR3 runs to 12 residues. The germline CDR1 and CDR2 sequences are SGHKS and YYEKEE (reference sequence). The germline V and J ends were trimmed by 1 base and 5 bases, with 6 bases remaining between them. CDR3 sequence: CASSLFRETQYF. The DNA of the CDR3 is TGTGCCAGCAGCTTGTTTCGGGAGACCCAGTACTTC. Filled out from reference TRBV5-5 and TRBJ2-5, the complete variable domain reads DAGVTQSPTHLIKTRGQQVTLRCSPISGHKSVSWYQQVLGQGPQFIFQYYEKEERGRGNFPDRFSARQFPNYSSELNVNALLLGDSALYLCASSLFRETQYFGPGTRLLVL.

The rearrangement links TRBV10-3 to TRBJ2-1; 10 positions agree with TRBD2. Germline CDR1 and CDR2: ENHRY and SYGVKD. J gave up 10 bases and V 6 bases, and 6 bases lay outside the gene matches. This CDR3 spans 13 amino acids. The CDR3 region has the DNA TGTGCCATCAGAGGGACTAGCGTATGGGAGCAGTTCTTC. As protein: CAIRGTSVWEQFF.

This chain links TRBV9 with TRBJ1-1; D remains unclear. This CDR3 has 16 amino acids. The V and J ends lost 0 bases and 3 bases respectively, with 15 bases between them. The germline CDR1 and CDR2 sequences are SGDLS and YYNGEE. The CDR3 region has the DNA TGTGCCAGCAGCGTAGTTCCGGGGTCCGGAGACACTGAAGCTTTCTTT. It translates to CASSVVPGSGDTEAFF. Full variable domain (remainder filled in from reference TRBV9 and TRBJ1-1): DSGVTQTPKHLITATGQRVTLRCSPRSGDLSVYWYQQSLDQGLQFLIQYYNGEERAKGNILERFSAQQFPDLHSELNLSSLELGDSALYFCASSVVPGSGDTEAFFGQGTRLTVV.

V is TRBV10-3 and J is TRBJ2-1; D possibly matches TRBD1 or TRBD2 (6 bases each). The V gene's germline CDR1 is ENHRY and CDR2 SYGVKD. V shed 4 bases and J shed 9 bases, with 13 bases lying between them. CDR3 length equals 13 residues. The CDR3 nucleotides read TGTGCCATCAGTGGGGGGGCAACAGGTGAGCAGTTCTTC. Encoded protein: CAISGGATGEQFF.

The chain links TRBV2 to TRBJ1-5; TRBD1 might be the D (5 bases). The CDR3 covers 14 residues. From germline, CDR1 is SNHLY and CDR2 FYNNEI. V lost 2 bases to trimming and J lost 6 bases, with 11 bases between them. In nucleotides, the CDR3 is TGTGCCAGCAGTGAATTGGGGGGGAGTCAGCCCCAGCATTTT. Protein: CASSELGGSQPQHF.

The rearrangement uses TRBV20-1 and TRBJ1-1; D is uncertain. The CDR3 contains 10 residues. Germline CDR1 is DFQATT and CDR2 is SNEGSKA (reference sequence). The CDR3, as DNA: TGCCCGATCTGGAGCGATGAAGCTTTCTTT. Its protein is CPIWSDEAFF.

The chain couples TRBV19 to TRBJ2-7; maybe TRBD1 (6 bases). The CDR3 runs to 15 residues. From germline, CDR1 is LNHDA and CDR2 SQIVND (reference sequence). Trimming pared 5 bases from V and 0 bases from J, leaving 14 bases between. Here the CDR3 DNA reads TGTGCCAGTAGTGCCAAGGACAGCCGCTCCTACGAGCAGTACTTC. Residues: CASSAKDSRSYEQYF.

This clone has just a few counts. The rearrangement links TRBV2 to TRBJ1-3, with a weak D call TRBD1 (5 bases). Between the trimmed V and J ends, which lost 2 bases and 4 bases, there was a span of 12 bases. The germline V gene encodes CDR1 SNHLY and CDR2 FYNNEI. CDR3 length equals 15 residues. Here the CDR3 DNA reads TGTGCCAGCAGTGAAAAGGCAGGGACCGGAAACACCATATATTTT. This encodes CASSEKAGTGNTIYF. Filled out from reference TRBV2 and TRBJ1-3, the complete variable domain reads EPEVTQTPSHQVTQMGQEVILRCVPISNHLYFYWYRQILGQKVEFLVSFYNNEISEKSEIFDDQFSVERPDGSNFTLKIRSTKLEDSAMYFCASSEKAGTGNTIYFGEGSWLTVV.

The chain has TRBV2 and TRBJ2-7, with 7 bases lining up with TRBD1. From germline, CDR1 is SNHLY and CDR2 FYNNEI. The J segment lost 1 base and the V segment lost 7 bases, leaving 4 bases of the junction unmatched. The CDR3 contains 13 residues. As DNA, the CDR3 is TGTGCCAGCAACCTCAGGGGGTCCTACGAGCAGTACTTC. This gives the protein CASNLRGSYEQYF.

The V gene is TRBV14, the J gene TRBJ2-3; a weak D match, TRBD2 (6 bases). Trimming removed 3 bases at V and 6 bases at J, with 10 bases between. This CDR3 has 13 amino acids. CDR1 is SGHDN and CDR2 is FVKESK in the germline V gene. CDR3 sequence (DNA): TGTGCCAGCAGCCACGGACGGGGGGATACGCAGTATTTT. It specifies CASSHGRGDTQYF.

This clone was picked up a small number of times. This rearrangement joins TRBV5-1 to TRBJ1-6, with 10 bases lining up with TRBD1. The V and J ends lost 4 bases and 9 bases, in that order; junction bases with no gene match: 4. This CDR3 contains 14 residues. Germline CDR1 SGHRS, CDR2 YFSETQ. The CDR3 coding sequence is TGCGCCAGCAGCCCCGGGACAGGGGTTTCACCCCTCCACTTT. Protein product: CASSPGTGVSPLHF.

This clone counts as medium-sized. One end of the junction is discordant with germline, which a read error may explain. This chain links TRBV6-5 with TRBJ1-2, with a weak D call TRBD1 (5 bases). The CDR3 loop spans 12 amino acids. Germline assignment: CDR1 MNHEY and CDR2 SVGAGI. CDR3 coding DNA: TGTGCCAGCAGTTACGGGCAGGGCCCGATCATCTTC. It is translated as CASSYGQGPIIF.

Only a few counts were recorded for this clone. The chain recombines TRBV18 with TRBJ1-1; TRBD1 is a possible D gene (5 bases). The V and J ends lost 6 bases and 3 bases respectively, with 11 bases between them. Germline CDR1 is KGHSH and CDR2 is LQKENI. This CDR3 contains 13 residues. The CDR3 DNA reads as TGTGCCAGCTCCCTCGGAGGGGACACTGAAGCTTTCTTT. This translates into CASSLGGDTEAFF.

This clone was observed a handful of times. The V call is TRBV4-2, the J call TRBJ2-1; 8 nucleotides match TRBD1. Looked up from germline, CDR1 is LGHNA and CDR2 is YNFKEQ. Trimming at V came to 0 bases and at J to 3 bases, leaving 7 bases not matched to a gene. The CDR3 contains 17 residues. The CDR3 DNA reads as TGTGCCAGCAGCCAAGATCCGTCGACAGGGGTCTACAATGAGCAGTTCTTC. This encodes CASSQDPSTGVYNEQFF.

On this clone itself: This same CDR3 is encoded by further DNA sequences in the sample. The chain carries TRBV6-5 and TRBJ1-5; D might be TRBD1 (6 bases). The CDR3 covers 14 residues. V was clipped by 9 bases and J by 5 bases, with 17 bases between them. CDR1 and CDR2 (germline): MNHEY, SVGAGI. CDR3 bases: TGTGCCAGTGGGACACAGGTGAGCGATCAGCCCCAGCATTTT. Translated: CASGTQVSDQPQHF.

The V gene is TRBV5-1, the J gene TRBJ2-1, with a possible D match to TRBD1 (6 bases). Germline V CDR1 and CDR2: SGHRS, YFSETQ. V shed 5 bases and J shed 5 bases, with 14 bases lying between them. The CDR3 sequence is 14 residues long. Here the CDR3 reads CASRPGVIDNEQFF. CDR3 in DNA: TGCGCCAGCAGACCAGGGGTAATCGACAATGAGCAGTTCTTC.

V is TRBV2 and J is TRBJ2-7; TRBD2 is a possible D gene (5 bases). Germline CDR1 and CDR2: SNHLY and FYNNEI. The CDR3 consists of 15 residues. Trimming removed 2 bases from V and 1 base from J, with 12 bases in between. CDR3 sequence: CASSETLGGSYEQYF. The CDR3 coding sequence is TGTGCCAGCAGTGAAACATTGGGCGGGTCCTACGAGCAGTACTTC.

CDR3 in amino acids: CASSLEGRDYEQYF. Here the CDR3 DNA reads TGTGCCAGCAGCTTGGAAGGGAGGGACTACGAGCAGTACTTC. V usage is TRBV5-8 and J usage is TRBJ2-7; 7 positions agree with TRBD2. This CDR3 contains 14 residues. The junction had 3 bases not matched to a gene; V was cut back by 0 bases and J by 3 bases. CDR1 is SGHTS, CDR2 YDEGEE, per germline.

The V call is TRBV18, the J call TRBJ1-5, with 7 bases fitting TRBD1. The CDR3 totals 14 residues. Germline V gene lookup returns CDR1 KGHSH and CDR2 LQKENI. The J segment lost 6 bases and the V segment lost 4 bases, leaving 6 bases of the junction unmatched. CDR3 region: CASSRGGVGQPQHF. In DNA, the CDR3 is TGTGCCAGCTCACGAGGGGGCGTAGGTCAGCCCCAGCATTTT.

The chain uses TRBV19 and TRBJ1-5; D gene ambiguous. Trimming took 11 bases from V and 1 from J, leaving 12 bases between them. The CDR3 sequence is 13 residues long. Germline V gene data show CDR1 as LNHDA and CDR2 as SQIVND (reference sequence). The CDR3 is CAAGETSNQPQHF. The CDR3 DNA reads as TGTGCCGCAGGAGAGACGAGCAATCAGCCCCAGCATTTT.

The sample holds one count of this clone. V usage is TRBV19 and J usage is TRBJ1-4; 7 bases match TRBD1. Germline values: CDR1 LNHDA, CDR2 SQIVND (reference sequence). This CDR3 is 15 amino acids long. With 4 bases clipped from V and 4 bases from J, the junction kept 6 bases outside the gene matches. In nucleotides, the CDR3 is TGTGCCAGTAGTAGTCACAGGGGCGGTAATGAAAAACTGTTTTTT. The encoded protein is CASSSHRGGNEKLFF.

The CDR3 DNA follows: TGTGCCAGCTCAAAGTCGGAAGCCGGGGAGCTGTTTTTT. It yields the protein CASSKSEAGELFF. This chain connects TRBV18 to TRBJ2-2; D not certain. The CDR3 totals 13 residues. V lost 5 bases and J lost 6, with 10 bases in between. CDR1 is KGHSH, CDR2 LQKENI, per germline.

V usage is TRBV29-1 and J usage is TRBJ1-1; D not certain. Deletions cut 4 bases from V and 5 bases from J, with 11 bases between. Germline V lookup: CDR1 SQVTM, CDR2 ANQGSEA. This CDR3 has 12 residues. DNA for the CDR3: TGCAGCGTTGGAGGGTTATGGACTGAAGCTTTCTTT. Encoded protein: CSVGGLWTEAFF.

This chain connects TRBV5-1 to TRBJ1-3; D perhaps matches TRBD1 (5 bases). The CDR3 runs to 14 residues. The V end lost 0 bases, the J end lost 7 bases, and 11 bases lay between the germline ends. The germline gives CDR1 SGHRS, CDR2 YFSETQ. The CDR3 DNA sequence: TGCGCCAGCAGCTTGGGGGACTCAGGTAACACCATATATTTT. As protein: CASSLGDSGNTIYF.

The genes are TRBV6-1 and TRBJ1-6; no clear D gene. CDR1 is MNHNS and CDR2 is SASEGT in the germline V gene. The V gene lost 1 base and the J gene lost 9 bases, with 1 base spanning the gap. This CDR3 contains 11 residues. DNA for the CDR3: TGTGCCAGCAGTGAAGTTTCACCCCTCCACTTT. It yields the protein CASSEVSPLHF.

The chain couples TRBV7-9 to TRBJ2-1; D is unclear. This CDR3 has 11 residues. The germline gives CDR1 SEHNR, CDR2 FQNEAQ (reference sequence). Trimming shortened V by 1 base and J by 9 bases, and 4 bases separated the two germline ends. For the CDR3, the DNA is TGTGCCAGCAGCTTAGAGGGTGAGCAGTTCTTC. Residues: CASSLEGEQFF. The whole variable domain, filled in from reference TRBV7-9 and TRBJ2-1, reads DTGVSQNPRHKITKRGQNVTFRCDPISEHNRLYWYRQTLGQGPEFLTYFQNEAQLEKSRLLSDRFSAERPKGSFSTLEIQRTEQGDSAMYLCASSLEGEQFFGPGTRLTVL.

The chain has TRBV6-5 and TRBJ2-3; D is unresolved. Trimming cost V 10 bases and J 0 bases, with 17 bases left between them. The length of the CDR3 is 15 residues. From germline, CDR1 is MNHEY and CDR2 SVGAGI. The CDR3 protein is CATLGSIVSTDTQYF. CDR3 in DNA: TGTGCCACCTTAGGGTCGATCGTTAGCACAGATACGCAGTATTTT.

In this sample, this clone turned up a few times. The rearrangement links TRBV18 to TRBJ2-1; D not resolved. V lost 2 bases and J 9 bases, leaving 8 bases between the germline ends. From germline, CDR1 is KGHSH and CDR2 LQKENI. This CDR3 comprises 12 residues. The CDR3 is CASSPELAEQFF. As DNA, the CDR3 is TGTGCCAGCTCACCAGAGTTGGCTGAGCAGTTCTTC.